This entry lists 3 T cell receptor beta chains sequenced from one sample in a study of identical twins. TCRdb reanalysed the 5' RACE reads using MiXCR and keeps one entry per CDR3 protein. The data contain 1.5 million or so distinct CDR3 sequences, about 32% of them singletons. The specimen sequenced was cord blood. These receptors were obtained from a newborn girl in good health.

This chain joins TRBV6-2 or TRBV6-3 and TRBJ1-4; D is unclear. Germline V gene lookup returns CDR1 MNHEY and CDR2 SVGEGT. The V end lost 0 bases, the J end lost 2 bases, and 10 bases lay between the germline ends. This CDR3 has 16 amino acids. CDR3 bases: TGTGCCAGCAGTTACTCGACGGGGAGGACTAATGAAAAACTGTTTTTT. Its translation is CASSYSTGRTNEKLFF.

The chain links TRBV6-6 to TRBJ1-3; D call uncertain. From germline, CDR1 is MNHNY and CDR2 SVGAGI (reference sequence). Trimming removed 4 bases from V and 0 bases from J, with 7 bases in between. CDR3 length: 14 residues. CDR3 sequence reads: CASSCSNSGNTIYF. The CDR3 region has the DNA TGTGCCAGCAGTTGCTCCAACTCTGGAAACACCATATATTTT.

This clonotype was seen only a few times. The chain couples TRBV13 to TRBJ2-7; a weak D match, TRBD1 (6 bases). V lost 5 bases and J 0 bases, leaving 17 bases between the germline ends. The germline V gene has CDR1 PRHDT and CDR2 FYEKMQ (reference sequence). The CDR3 spans 16 residues. The CDR3 reads CASSLTPGQSSYEQYF. CDR3 DNA: TGTGCCAGCAGCCTAACCCCCGGACAGAGCTCCTACGAGCAGTACTTC.